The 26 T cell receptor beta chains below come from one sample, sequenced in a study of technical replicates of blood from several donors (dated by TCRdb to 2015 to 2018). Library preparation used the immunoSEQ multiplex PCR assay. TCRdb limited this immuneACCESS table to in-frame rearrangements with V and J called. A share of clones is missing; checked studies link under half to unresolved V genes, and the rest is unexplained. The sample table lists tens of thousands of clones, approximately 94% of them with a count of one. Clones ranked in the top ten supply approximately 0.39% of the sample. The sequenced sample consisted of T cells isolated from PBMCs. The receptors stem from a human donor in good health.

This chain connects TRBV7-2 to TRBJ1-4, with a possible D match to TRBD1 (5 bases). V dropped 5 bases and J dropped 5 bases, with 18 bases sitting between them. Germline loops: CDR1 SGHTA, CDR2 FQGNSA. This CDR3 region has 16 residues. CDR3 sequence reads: CASSAATSRTNEKLFF. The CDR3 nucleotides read TGTGCCAGCAGCGCCGCGACGTCCAGGACAAATGAAAAACTGTTTTTT.

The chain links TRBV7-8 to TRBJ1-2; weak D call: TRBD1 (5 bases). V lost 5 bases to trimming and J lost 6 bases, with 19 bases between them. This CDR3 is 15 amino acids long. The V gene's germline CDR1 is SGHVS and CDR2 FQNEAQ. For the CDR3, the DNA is TGTGCCAGCAGCCCTTTATTGGGGCGCGGGAATGGCTACACCTTC. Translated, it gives CASSPLLGRGNGYTF.

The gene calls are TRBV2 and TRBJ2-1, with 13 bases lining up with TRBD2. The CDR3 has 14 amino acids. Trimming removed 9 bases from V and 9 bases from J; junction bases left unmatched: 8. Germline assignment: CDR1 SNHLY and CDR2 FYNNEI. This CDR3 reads CASSGLAGVGEQFF. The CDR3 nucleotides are TGTGCCAGTTCAGGACTAGCGGGAGTGGGTGAGCAGTTCTTC.

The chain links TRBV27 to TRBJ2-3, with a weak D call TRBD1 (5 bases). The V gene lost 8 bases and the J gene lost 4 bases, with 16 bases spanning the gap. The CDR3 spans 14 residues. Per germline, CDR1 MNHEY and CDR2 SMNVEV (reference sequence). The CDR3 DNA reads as TGTGCCAGCCGCGAAAGGGGTAACCCAGATACGCAGTATTTT. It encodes CASRERGNPDTQYF.

CDR3 sequence (DNA): TGTGCCAGCGGGCTAGCGGGAGAGCACACCGGGGAGCTGTTTTTT. Translation gives CASGLAGEHTGELFF. The V and J genes are TRBV28 and TRBJ2-2, with 10 positions matching TRBD2. The germline V gene has CDR1 MDHEN and CDR2 SYDVKM. Losses at the gene ends were 8 bases for V and 3 bases for J; bases not matched to a gene: 6. The CDR3 contains 15 residues.

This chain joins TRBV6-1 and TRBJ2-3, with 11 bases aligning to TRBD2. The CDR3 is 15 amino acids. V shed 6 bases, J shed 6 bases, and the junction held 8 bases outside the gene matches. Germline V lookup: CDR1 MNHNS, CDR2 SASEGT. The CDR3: CASRSTSGSTDTQYF. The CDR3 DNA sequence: TGTGCCAGCAGATCTACTAGCGGGAGTACCGATACGCAGTATTTT.

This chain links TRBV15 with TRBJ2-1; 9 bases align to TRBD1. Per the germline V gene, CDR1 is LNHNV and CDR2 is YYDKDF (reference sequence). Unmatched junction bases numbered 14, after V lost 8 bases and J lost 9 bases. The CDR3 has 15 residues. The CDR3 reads CATSSRTGGRGEQFF. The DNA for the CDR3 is TGTGCCACCTCCTCCCGTACAGGGGGCAGGGGTGAGCAGTTCTTC.

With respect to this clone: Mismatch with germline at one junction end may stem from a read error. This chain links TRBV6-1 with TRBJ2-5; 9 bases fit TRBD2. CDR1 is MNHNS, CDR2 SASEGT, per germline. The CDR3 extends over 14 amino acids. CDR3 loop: CATSRAGGQETQYF. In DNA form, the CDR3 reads TGTGCCACCAGTAGAGCGGGAGGCCAAGAGACCCAGTACTTC.

CDR3 nucleotides: TGTGCCAGCAGCTTTCTGGGACTAGCGGGAGTCCCAGATACGCAGTATTTT. The encoded protein is CASSFLGLAGVPDTQYF. The chain has TRBV5-6 and TRBJ2-3; 14 bases match TRBD2. Germline CDR1 reads SGHDT; CDR2 reads YYEEEE. The length of the CDR3 is 17 residues. After removal of 2 bases from V and 4 bases from J, the junction contained 6 bases not matched to a gene.

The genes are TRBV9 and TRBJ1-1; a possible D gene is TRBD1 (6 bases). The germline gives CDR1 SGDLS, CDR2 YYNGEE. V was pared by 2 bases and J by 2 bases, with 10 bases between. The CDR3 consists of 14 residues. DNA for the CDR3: TGTGCCAGCAGCGTGGCAGGGGCAAACACTGAAGCTTTCTTT. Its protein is CASSVAGANTEAFF.

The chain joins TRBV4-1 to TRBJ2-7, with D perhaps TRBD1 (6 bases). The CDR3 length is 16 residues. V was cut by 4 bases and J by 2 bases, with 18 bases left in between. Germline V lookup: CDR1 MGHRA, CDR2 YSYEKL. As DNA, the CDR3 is TGCGCCAGCAGCCTCACTGACACAGGGCATACCTACGAGCAGTACTTC. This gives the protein CASSLTDTGHTYEQYF.

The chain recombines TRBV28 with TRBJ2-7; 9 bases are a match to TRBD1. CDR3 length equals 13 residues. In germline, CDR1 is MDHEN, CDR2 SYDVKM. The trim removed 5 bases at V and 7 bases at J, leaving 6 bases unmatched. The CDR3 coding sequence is TGTGCCAGCAGTCCCACAGGGGGCAGTGAGCAGTACTTC. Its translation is CASSPTGGSEQYF.

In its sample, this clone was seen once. Written as DNA, the CDR3 is TGTGCCAGCAGCGTAGGGACTTCGAACACCGGGGAGCTGTTTTTT. Protein sequence: CASSVGTSNTGELFF. The chain employs TRBV9 and TRBJ2-2, with a tentative D call TRBD2 (5 bases). The ends were cut back, 0 bases at V and 0 bases at J, with 6 bases in the middle. This CDR3 has 15 residues. CDR1 is SGDLS and CDR2 is YYNGEE in the germline V gene. Full variable domain (outside the CDR3, taken from reference TRBV9 and TRBJ2-2): DSGVTQTPKHLITATGQRVTLRCSPRSGDLSVYWYQQSLDQGLQFLIQYYNGEERAKGNILERFSAQQFPDLHSELNLSSLELGDSALYFCASSVGTSNTGELFFGEGSRLTVL.

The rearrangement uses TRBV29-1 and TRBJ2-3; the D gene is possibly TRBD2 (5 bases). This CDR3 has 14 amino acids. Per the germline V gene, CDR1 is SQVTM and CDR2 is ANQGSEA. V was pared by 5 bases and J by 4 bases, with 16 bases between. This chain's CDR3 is CSVQAGANPDTQYF. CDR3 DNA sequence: TGCAGCGTTCAGGCGGGCGCAAACCCAGATACGCAGTATTTT.

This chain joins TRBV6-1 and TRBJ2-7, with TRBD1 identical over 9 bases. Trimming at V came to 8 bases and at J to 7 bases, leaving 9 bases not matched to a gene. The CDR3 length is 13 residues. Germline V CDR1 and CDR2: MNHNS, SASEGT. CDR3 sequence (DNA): TGTGCCAGCGAGGATGGGACAGGGAAGGAGCAGTACTTC. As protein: CASEDGTGKEQYF.

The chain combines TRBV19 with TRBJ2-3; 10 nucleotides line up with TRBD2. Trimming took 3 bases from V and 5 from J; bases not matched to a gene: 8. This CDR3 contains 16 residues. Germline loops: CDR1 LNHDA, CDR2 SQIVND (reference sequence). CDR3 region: CASSMRGLAGEDTQYF. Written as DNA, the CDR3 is TGTGCCAGTAGTATGCGGGGCCTAGCGGGAGAAGATACGCAGTATTTT.

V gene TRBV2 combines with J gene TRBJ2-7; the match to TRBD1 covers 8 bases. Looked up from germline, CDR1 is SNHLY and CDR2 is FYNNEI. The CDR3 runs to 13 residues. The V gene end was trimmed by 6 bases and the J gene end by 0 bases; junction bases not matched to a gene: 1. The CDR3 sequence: CASSQGASYEQYF. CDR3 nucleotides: TGTGCCAGCAGCCAGGGGGCCTCCTACGAGCAGTACTTC.

The CDR3 DNA reads as TGCGCCAGCACCCCAGGGAATACTGGGGCCAACGTCCTGACTTTC. This codes for CASTPGNTGANVLTF. The chain carries TRBV5-1 and TRBJ2-6, with a possible D match to TRBD1 (5 bases). The CDR3 spans 15 residues. The V end lost 6 bases, the J end lost 2 bases, and 12 bases lay between the germline ends. Looked up from germline, CDR1 is SGHRS and CDR2 is YFSETQ.

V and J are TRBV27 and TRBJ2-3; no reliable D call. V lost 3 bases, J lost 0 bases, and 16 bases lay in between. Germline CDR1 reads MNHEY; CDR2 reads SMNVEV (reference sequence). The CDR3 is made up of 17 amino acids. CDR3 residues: CASSFFPEESSTDTQYF. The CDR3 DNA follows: TGTGCCAGCAGTTTTTTCCCTGAGGAATCTAGCACAGATACGCAGTATTTT.

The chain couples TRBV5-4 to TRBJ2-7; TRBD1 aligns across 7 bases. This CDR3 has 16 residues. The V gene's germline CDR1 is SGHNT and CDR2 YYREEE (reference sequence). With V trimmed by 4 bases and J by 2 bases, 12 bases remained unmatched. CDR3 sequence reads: CASSTWAQGSPYEQYF. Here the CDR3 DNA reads TGTGCCAGCAGCACTTGGGCACAGGGGAGTCCCTACGAGCAGTACTTC.

CDR3 protein: CASSPMGGRTDTQYF. The CDR3 region has the DNA TGTGCCAGCTCTCCCATGGGGGGGCGCACAGATACGCAGTATTTT. V usage is TRBV18 and J usage is TRBJ2-3; maybe TRBD2 (7 bases). The V gene's germline CDR1 is KGHSH and CDR2 LQKENI. The CDR3 spans 15 residues. Trimming left V 6 bases short and J 1 base short, with 14 bases between. The full variable domain, with the rest looked up from reference TRBV18 and TRBJ2-3, is NAGVMQNPRHLVRRRGQEARLRCSPMKGHSHVYWYRQLPEEGLKFMVYLQKENIIDESGMPKERFSAEFPKEGPSILRIQQVVRGDSAAYFCASSPMGGRTDTQYFGPGTRLTVL.

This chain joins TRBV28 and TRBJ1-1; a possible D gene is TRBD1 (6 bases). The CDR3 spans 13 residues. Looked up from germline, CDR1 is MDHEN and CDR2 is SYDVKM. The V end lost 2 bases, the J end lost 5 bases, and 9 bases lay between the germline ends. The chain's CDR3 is CASSLSRGTEAFF. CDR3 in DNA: TGTGCCAGCAGTTTAAGCAGGGGAACTGAAGCTTTCTTT.

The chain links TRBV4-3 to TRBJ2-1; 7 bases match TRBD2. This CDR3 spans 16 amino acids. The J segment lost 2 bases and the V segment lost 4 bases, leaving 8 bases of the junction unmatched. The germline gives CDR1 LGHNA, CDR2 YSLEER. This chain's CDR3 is CASSRTASGAYNEQFF. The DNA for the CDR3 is TGCGCCAGCAGCCGTACAGCTAGCGGTGCCTACAATGAGCAGTTCTTC.

For the CDR3, the DNA is TGTGCCAGCAGCCCCCTCACCGGGGAGCTGTTTTTT. It translates to CASSPLTGELFF. The gene calls are TRBV7-3 and TRBJ2-2; D gene ambiguous. The V end lost 5 bases, the J end lost 4 bases, and 5 bases lay between the germline ends. Germline V gene sequence: CDR1 SGHTA, CDR2 FQGTGA. This CDR3 comprises 12 residues.

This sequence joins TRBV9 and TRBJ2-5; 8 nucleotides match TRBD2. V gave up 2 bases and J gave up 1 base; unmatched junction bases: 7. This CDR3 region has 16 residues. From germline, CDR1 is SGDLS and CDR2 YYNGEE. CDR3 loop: CASSVSGGPGQETQYF. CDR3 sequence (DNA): TGTGCCAGCAGCGTTTCGGGAGGGCCGGGCCAAGAGACCCAGTACTTC.

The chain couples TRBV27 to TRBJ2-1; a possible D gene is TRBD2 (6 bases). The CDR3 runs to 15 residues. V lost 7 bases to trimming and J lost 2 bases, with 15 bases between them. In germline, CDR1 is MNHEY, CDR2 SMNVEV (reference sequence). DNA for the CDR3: TGTGCCAGCACCCCTTGGGGGGAGGCCTACAATGAGCAGTTCTTC. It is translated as CASTPWGEAYNEQFF.